At least ten counts were recorded for the clone carrying this T cell receptor beta chain. This record comes from a study of regulatory T cells in long-lasting Graves disease. The CDR3 is 15 amino acids. V was clipped by 5 bases and J by 5 bases, with 18 bases between them. Germline CDR1 is SGHAT and CDR2 is FQDESV (reference sequence). Noted time point: newly diagnosed GD, antithyroid drugs for less than 3 months. RNA extracted from PBMCs served as the sequencing template. Relying on iRepertoire HTBI primers and Arm-PCR of CDR3 regions, the team built TCR beta libraries. TCRdb ran MiXCR on the multiplex PCR reads and lists one entry per CDR3 protein. The sample consists of some 500,000 distinct CDR3 sequences, around an eighth of them appearing once. This sample also appeared in a second study, on T cells in Graves' hyperthyroidism and ophthalmopathy.

The clonotype originates from a man aged 25 to 40 with Graves disease. Sample: peripheral blood mononuclear cells (PBMCs), taken at new diagnosis, from a patient treated with antithyroid drugs. The chain is built from TRBV11-1 and TRBJ1-1; D is possibly TRBD1 (6 bases). In DNA form, the CDR3 reads TGTGCCAGCAGCAGCACGTGGGGGCAGGGGACTGAAGCTTTCTTT. This codes for CASSSTWGQGTEAFF.